This TCR beta chain emerged from a study of CD8 T cells in Susac syndrome. The CDR3 consists of 17 residues. Trimming stripped 4 bases from V and 0 bases from J, with 18 bases between. The germline gives CDR1 SGDLS, CDR2 YYNGEE. With random hexamers, about 0.5 to 1 ug RNA was reverse transcribed. Amplification of TCR beta CDR3 was carried out by immunoSEQ multiplex PCR, which covered 54 Vbeta and 13 Jbeta segments. TCRdb itself ran the immunoSEQ multiplex PCR reads through MiXCR, one entry per CDR3 protein. The sample comprises 100,000 to 150,000 distinct CDR3 sequences, 80% to 95% of which are singletons, and approximately 0.31% rests with the top ten. TCR beta sequencing was performed on blood CD8+ and CD4+ T cells. TEMRA cells were FACS-enriched and CD8+ and CD4+ T cells negatively isolated.

Sequenced input: CD8+ T cells from PBMCs. This TCR was recovered from a human donor with multiple sclerosis. The rearrangement links TRBV9 to TRBJ2-3; possibly TRBD1 or TRBD2 for D (6 bases each). The CDR3 sequence is CASSPRFPGASTDTQYF. CDR3 sequence (DNA): TGTGCCAGCAGCCCCCGTTTCCCGGGGGCTAGCACAGATACGCAGTATTTT.